Listed here are 30 T cell receptor beta chains from one sample, sequenced in a study of coeliac disease. Clones were read by immunoSEQ multiplex PCR, and TCRdb kept only the in-frame ones, dropping some. The table has about 4,700 clones, under 65% seen once. Sequencing input: lamina propria lymphocytes from the gut. The receptors were gathered from a woman aged 70 to 79 with celiac disease.

This chain links TRBV28 with TRBJ2-7, with D tentatively TRBD2 (5 bases). V was shortened by 3 bases and J by 10 bases, with 25 bases between the two germline ends. The CDR3 has 16 amino acids. Germline V gene sequence: CDR1 MDHEN, CDR2 SYDVKM. Here the CDR3 DNA reads TGTGCCAGCAGTTTTAACCCAACCGTGAGCCTAGCCGAACAGTACTTC. This gives the protein CASSFNPTVSLAEQYF.

The chain uses TRBV27 and TRBJ2-2; D gene unclear. V lost 1 base, J lost 7 bases, and 16 bases lay in between. Germline assignment: CDR1 MNHEY and CDR2 SMNVEV (reference sequence). The CDR3 spans 16 residues. CDR3 nucleotide sequence: TGTGCCAGCAGTTTATACGACTTGGCGGCCAACGGGGAGCTGTTTTTT. Translating gives CASSLYDLAANGELFF.

This clone was counted once. This chain links TRBV19 with TRBJ2-7; TRBD1 might be the D (6 bases). CDR1 LNHDA and CDR2 SQIVND come from the germline V gene (reference sequence). Trimming removed 10 bases from V and 0 bases from J, with 10 bases in between. This CDR3 comprises 12 residues. CDR3 region: CATGDNSYEQYF. CDR3 in DNA: TGTGCCACCGGGGACAACTCCTACGAGCAGTACTTC.

This rearrangement joins TRBV4-3 to TRBJ2-2; TRBD1 agrees at 8 bases. This CDR3 spans 15 amino acids. Germline trimming cut 6 bases from V and 1 base from J; bases unmatched to any gene: 4. Germline V gives CDR1 LGHNA, CDR2 YSLEER. The CDR3 loop is CASSWDRLNTGELFF. The CDR3 DNA sequence: TGCGCCAGCAGTTGGGACAGGCTGAACACCGGGGAGCTGTTTTTT.

The chain couples TRBV18 to TRBJ2-3, with 7 bases fitting TRBD2. This CDR3 spans 14 amino acids. Germline loops: CDR1 KGHSH, CDR2 LQKENI. V shed 2 bases, J shed 5 bases, and the junction held 4 bases outside the gene matches. CDR3 protein: CASSPAGEEDTQYF. CDR3 in DNA: TGTGCCAGCTCACCAGCGGGGGAGGAAGATACGCAGTATTTT. The variable domain in full, with the rest retrieved from reference TRBV18 and TRBJ2-3, is NAGVMQNPRHLVRRRGQEARLRCSPMKGHSHVYWYRQLPEEGLKFMVYLQKENIIDESGMPKERFSAEFPKEGPSILRIQQVVRGDSAAYFCASSPAGEEDTQYFGPGTRLTVL.

This clone was counted between two and nine times. The chain is built from TRBV7-8 and TRBJ2-3, with D unresolved. The CDR3 length is 12 residues. Germline V gives CDR1 SGHVS, CDR2 FQNEAQ. V was shortened by 3 bases and J by 1 base, with 2 bases between the two germline ends. CDR3 in amino acids: CASSFGTDTQYF. The CDR3 DNA is TGTGCCAGCAGCTTCGGCACAGATACGCAGTATTTT.

J is TRBJ2-1 and V is TRBV5-6; perhaps TRBD2 as D (7 bases). Germline-derived CDR1 and CDR2 are SGHDT and YYEEEE. The CDR3 consists of 19 residues. The V end lost 4 bases, the J end lost 4 bases, and 27 bases lay between the germline ends. The CDR3 nucleotides are TGTGCCAGCAGCCCCCAAGGTGGGGCGGGGGCCAAACTTTACAATGAGCAGTTCTTC. Protein: CASSPQGGAGAKLYNEQFF.

This chain connects TRBV27 to TRBJ1-6, with D unresolved. Per germline, CDR1 MNHEY and CDR2 SMNVEV (reference sequence). The CDR3 contains 14 residues. The germline V and J ends were trimmed by 6 bases and 4 bases, with 10 bases remaining between them. The CDR3 nucleotides read TGTGCCAGCAGCACCGCGGGGTATAATTCACCCCTCCACTTT. This gives the protein CASSTAGYNSPLHF.

This clone was observed a few times. This sequence joins TRBV5-1 and TRBJ2-1; D uncertain. This CDR3 spans 14 amino acids. V was clipped by 6 bases and J by 0 bases, with 10 bases between them. CDR1 and CDR2 from the germline V gene are SGHRS and YFSETQ. The CDR3 is CASIAGDSYNEQFF. The CDR3 DNA is TGCGCCAGCATTGCAGGCGACTCCTACAATGAGCAGTTCTTC. The full variable domain, completed using reference TRBV5-1 and TRBJ2-1, is KAGVTQTPRYLIKTRGQQVTLSCSPISGHRSVSWYQQTPGQGLQFLFEYFSETQRNKGNFPGRFSGRQFSNSRSEMNVSTLELGDSALYLCASIAGDSYNEQFFGPGTRLTVL.

This chain connects TRBV7-9 to TRBJ2-1; the match to TRBD2 covers 13 bases. Germline trimming cut 5 bases from V and 9 bases from J; bases unmatched to any gene: 7. The CDR3 totals 15 residues. CDR1 and CDR2 from the germline V gene are SEHNR and FQNEAQ (reference sequence). CDR3: CASSATSGGAGEQFF. CDR3 in DNA: TGTGCCAGCAGCGCTACTAGCGGGGGGGCCGGTGAGCAGTTCTTC.

This clone turned up a few times. This chain joins TRBV7-9 and TRBJ1-4; D gene ambiguous. The germline V and J ends were trimmed by 0 bases and 0 bases, with 11 bases remaining between them. Germline lookup yields CDR1 SEHNR and CDR2 FQNEAQ (reference sequence). The CDR3 extends over 17 amino acids. The CDR3 here is CASSLATRESTNEKLFF. CDR3 DNA: TGTGCCAGCAGCTTAGCGACCCGGGAGTCAACTAATGAAAAACTGTTTTTT.

This chain uses TRBV7-9 with TRBJ2-1; 12 bases map to TRBD2. Germline trimming cut 4 bases from V and 4 bases from J; bases unmatched to any gene: 5. This CDR3 has 16 residues. CDR1 SEHNR and CDR2 FQNEAQ come from the germline V gene (reference sequence). The CDR3 region is CASSSRGTSGYNEQFF. The CDR3, as DNA: TGTGCCAGCAGCTCAAGGGGGACTAGCGGGTACAATGAGCAGTTCTTC.

This chain links TRBV6-5 with TRBJ2-2; 8 bases align to TRBD2. In germline, CDR1 is MNHEY, CDR2 SVGAGI. The CDR3 length is 15 residues. J was trimmed by 6 bases and V by 7 bases; bases with no gene match: 10. The CDR3: CASIPGLGGAGELFF. CDR3 DNA: TGTGCCAGCATCCCGGGACTAGGTGGGGCCGGGGAGCTGTTTTTT.

The rearrangement links TRBV19 to TRBJ2-1, with a possible D match to TRBD1 (6 bases). V shed 6 bases and J shed 6 bases, with 18 bases lying between them. CDR1 is LNHDA, CDR2 SQIVND, per germline (reference sequence). The CDR3 consists of 15 residues. The CDR3 nucleotides are TGTGCCAGTAGAACTAATCGGGACACCTCCAATGAGCAGTTCTTC. Protein sequence: CASRTNRDTSNEQFF.

V gene TRBV5-5 combines with J gene TRBJ2-7; a possible D gene is TRBD2 (6 bases). V gave up 6 bases and J gave up 7 bases, with 20 bases separating them. Germline CDR1 is SGHKS and CDR2 is YYEKEE (reference sequence). The CDR3 is made up of 14 amino acids. The CDR3 bases are TGTGCCAGCAAACGGACACTCCTAGGAGGGGAGCAGTACTTC. Its translation is CASKRTLLGGEQYF.

Only a few counts were recorded for this clone. This chain joins TRBV5-6 and TRBJ1-2, with D maybe TRBD1 (5 bases). Germline V gene lookup returns CDR1 SGHDT and CDR2 YYEEEE. Deletions cut 3 bases from V and 4 bases from J, with 10 bases between. The CDR3 loop spans 13 amino acids. In nucleotides, the CDR3 is TGTGCCAGCAGCTCCAGGGTGCTCTATGGCTACACCTTC. It codes for CASSSRVLYGYTF.

The V and J genes are TRBV9 and TRBJ2-1; 7 nucleotides align to TRBD2. The V and J ends lost 1 base and 7 bases, in that order; junction bases with no gene match: 5. CDR1 SGDLS and CDR2 YYNGEE come from the germline V gene. CDR3 size: 14 residues. The CDR3 coding sequence is TGTGCCAGCAGCGTATCGGGGGGTTTGAATGAGCAGTTCTTC. Its translation: CASSVSGGLNEQFF.

The J gene is TRBJ1-6, the V gene TRBV7-9; 9 nucleotides line up with TRBD1. J lost 9 bases, V lost 7 bases, and 7 bases had no gene match. Per germline, CDR1 SEHNR and CDR2 FQNEAQ (reference sequence). The CDR3 sequence is 14 residues long. The CDR3: CASTKTGGASPLHF. CDR3 sequence (DNA): TGTGCCAGCACCAAAACAGGGGGCGCTTCACCCCTCCACTTT.

This clone has only a few counts. The V gene is TRBV6-4, the J gene TRBJ1-1, with 7 bases fitting TRBD1. CDR3 length: 13 residues. Germline-derived CDR1 and CDR2 are MRHNA and SNTAGT. The junction had 8 bases not matched to a gene; V was cut back by 10 bases and J by 3 bases. The CDR3 loop reads CATRETGYTEAFF. The CDR3 DNA is TGTGCCACCAGAGAGACAGGGTACACTGAAGCTTTCTTT.

This chain links TRBV27 with TRBJ1-5; D is uncertain. The CDR3 has 14 residues. CDR1 MNHEY and CDR2 SMNVEV come from the germline V gene (reference sequence). Trimming pared 10 bases from V and 1 base from J, leaving 14 bases between. In DNA, the CDR3 is TGTGCCACCCGGTCCGGGAGAAGCAATCAGCCCCAGCATTTT. Protein sequence: CATRSGRSNQPQHF.

The rearrangement uses TRBV29-1 and TRBJ2-7, with D possibly being TRBD1 (6 bases). Trimming pared 6 bases from V and 6 bases from J, leaving 18 bases between. Germline V gene data show CDR1 as SQVTM and CDR2 as ANQGSEA. The CDR3 has 13 amino acids. CDR3 amino acids: CSVQDSLFLEQYF. For the CDR3, the DNA is TGCAGCGTCCAGGACAGTCTGTTTCTCGAGCAGTACTTC.

The chain recombines TRBV7-9 with TRBJ2-5, with TRBD1 identical over 11 bases. With V trimmed by 4 bases and J by 4 bases, 5 bases remained unmatched. The germline CDR1 and CDR2 sequences are SEHNR and FQNEAQ (reference sequence). This CDR3 contains 15 residues. The CDR3 is CASSSHGTGGETQYF. CDR3 bases: TGTGCCAGCAGCTCGCACGGGACAGGGGGAGAGACCCAGTACTTC.

CDR3 sequence: CASGQGTQVLKLFF. In DNA, the CDR3 is TGTGCCAGCGGTCAAGGCACCCAGGTTCTAAAACTGTTTTTT. The chain is built from TRBV2 and TRBJ1-4; D remains unclear. Germline V gene sequence: CDR1 SNHLY, CDR2 FYNNEI. This CDR3 spans 14 amino acids. The V end was cut by 8 bases, the J end by 10 bases, with 20 bases between. Filled out from reference TRBV2 and TRBJ1-4, the complete variable domain reads EPEVTQTPSHQVTQMGQEVILRCVPISNHLYFYWYRQILGQKVEFLVSFYNNEISEKSEIFDDQFSVERPDGSNFTLKIRSTKLEDSAMYFCASGQGTQVLKLFFGSGTQLSVL.

This clone was found a few times. The chain is built from TRBV4-3 and TRBJ2-1; 8 bases are shared with TRBD2. The CDR3 runs 14 residues. Germline V gene sequence: CDR1 LGHNA, CDR2 YSLEER. The ends lost 5 bases at V and 5 bases at J; junction bases unmatched: 5. The CDR3 here is CASSWRGENNEQFF. CDR3 DNA: TGCGCCAGCAGCTGGCGGGGGGAAAACAATGAGCAGTTCTTC.

The chain has TRBV30 and TRBJ2-1; D call uncertain. Trimming cost V 0 bases and J 6 bases, with 15 bases left between them. The CDR3 runs to 15 residues. Germline values: CDR1 GTSNPN, CDR2 SVGIG (reference sequence). The CDR3 region is CAWSVGSGMGNEQFF. The CDR3 DNA follows: TGTGCCTGGAGTGTAGGTTCAGGTATGGGCAATGAGCAGTTCTTC.

V and J are TRBV2 and TRBJ1-3; D is ambiguous. CDR1 is SNHLY and CDR2 is FYNNEI in the germline V gene. CDR3 length: 16 amino acids. V lost 2 bases to trimming and J lost 0 bases, with 11 bases between them. The CDR3 region is CASSERPLTSGNTIYF. The CDR3 DNA follows: TGTGCCAGCAGTGAACGCCCCCTAACCTCTGGAAACACCATATATTTT.

The chain couples TRBV5-1 to TRBJ1-6; a weak D match, TRBD1 (5 bases). This CDR3 contains 16 residues. V shed 4 bases and J shed 7 bases, with 18 bases lying between them. Germline V gene lookup returns CDR1 SGHRS and CDR2 YFSETQ. The CDR3 reads CASSASAGNENSPLHF. CDR3 DNA sequence: TGCGCCAGCAGCGCGTCTGCAGGGAACGAGAATTCACCCCTCCACTTT.

The chain recombines TRBV6-5 with TRBJ2-7, with D tentatively TRBD1 (6 bases). Germline V gene data show CDR1 as MNHEY and CDR2 as SVGAGI. The CDR3 is 14 amino acids. Trimming pared 2 bases from V and 6 bases from J, leaving 14 bases between. In nucleotides, the CDR3 is TGTGCCAGCAGTTACACAGGGTCTCTTGGCGAGCAGTACTTC. It translates to CASSYTGSLGEQYF.

J is TRBJ1-3 and V is TRBV20-1; D not resolved. Germline V gives CDR1 DFQATT, CDR2 SNEGSKA (reference sequence). This CDR3 has 11 amino acids. V dropped 3 bases and J dropped 4 bases, with 4 bases sitting between them. The CDR3 protein is CSASLGNTIYF. CDR3 DNA: TGCAGTGCTAGCCTAGGAAACACCATATATTTT.

The chain couples TRBV28 to TRBJ2-3, with TRBD2 identical over 10 bases. CDR1 MDHEN and CDR2 SYDVKM come from the germline V gene. The CDR3 extends over 14 amino acids. V was clipped by 7 bases and J by 4 bases; unmatched bases: 5. CDR3 sequence (DNA): TGTGCCAGCATCCCAGCGGGGGGGGCAGATACGCAGTATTTT. This sequence encodes CASIPAGGADTQYF.